These 13 T cell receptor beta chains were all obtained from the same sample, sequenced in a study. TCRdb re-derived calls from the RT-PCR reads in MiXCR, one entry per CDR3 protein. The top ten hold 3% to 4.5% of the sample, which has almost 700,000 distinct CDR3 sequences, approximately 15% seen once. Sequenced: memory CD4+ T cells from blood. The receptors were sampled from a female donor in good health, serving as a healthy control.

V is TRBV6-1 and J is TRBJ1-5; no firm D call. V shed 4 bases and J shed 2 bases, with 21 bases lying between them. The CDR3 loop spans 18 amino acids. Germline assignment: CDR1 MNHNS and CDR2 SASEGT. CDR3 protein: CASSVEGVVRRGNQPQHF. CDR3 DNA: TGTGCCAGCAGTGTCGAGGGCGTCGTGAGAAGAGGCAATCAGCCCCAGCATTTT.

This clonotype occurred many times. The chain joins TRBV10-3 to TRBJ2-1, with D possibly called TRBD1 or TRBD2 (5 bases each). CDR1 is ENHRY, CDR2 SYGVKD, per germline. The V end lost 5 bases, the J end lost 0 bases, and 11 bases lay between the germline ends. This CDR3 comprises 15 residues. CDR3 amino acids: CAISQTGGSYNEQFF. CDR3 DNA: TGTGCCATCAGTCAGACTGGGGGCTCCTACAATGAGCAGTTCTTC.

This chain links TRBV7-9 with TRBJ2-3; TRBD2 matches at 8 bases. CDR3 size: 17 residues. V was clipped by 5 bases and J by 2 bases; unmatched bases: 12. CDR1 is SEHNR and CDR2 is FQNEAQ in the germline V gene (reference sequence). Here the CDR3 reads CASSLGPQAGDTDTQYF. CDR3 nucleotides: TGTGCCAGCAGCCTGGGGCCGCAAGCGGGAGACACAGATACGCAGTATTTT.

This clonotype appeared a few times. The chain uses TRBV6-2 or TRBV6-3 and TRBJ1-2, with 7 bases that match TRBD1. V trimming: 0 bases; J trimming: 5 bases; junction bases outside the gene matches: 3. The CDR3 has 14 amino acids. CDR1 and CDR2 (germline): MNHEY, SVGEGT. CDR3 DNA: TGTGCCAGCAGTTACTCGGGACAGCTTTATGGCTACACCTTC. Protein sequence: CASSYSGQLYGYTF.

In this sample, this clonotype turned up a few times. The chain has TRBV11-2 and TRBJ2-5; D unresolved. The CDR3 length is 13 residues. Per germline, CDR1 SGHAT and CDR2 FQNNGV. V was shortened by 0 bases and J by 7 bases, with 9 bases between the two germline ends. Here the CDR3 reads CASSLEAIATQYF. For the CDR3, the DNA is TGTGCCAGCAGCTTAGAGGCTATCGCGACCCAGTACTTC.

The chain links TRBV20-1 to TRBJ1-2; possibly TRBD1 for D (6 bases). Trimming pared 3 bases from V and 3 bases from J, leaving 11 bases between. There are 13 residues in the CDR3. The germline CDR1 and CDR2 sequences are DFQATT and SNEGSKA (reference sequence). CDR3 region: CSARQGLDYGYTF. In nucleotides, the CDR3 is TGCAGTGCTAGGCAGGGGCTCGACTATGGCTACACCTTC.

The CDR3 DNA reads as TGTGCCAGCGGCCCACAGGGAGCAGGCACTGAAGCTTTCTTT. Amino acids: CASGPQGAGTEAFF. The chain has TRBV7-9 and TRBJ1-1; a weak D match, TRBD1 (6 bases). Germline V lookup: CDR1 SEHNR, CDR2 FQNEAQ (reference sequence). The V gene lost 8 bases and the J gene lost 4 bases, with 17 bases spanning the gap. CDR3 length equals 14 residues.

This clonotype was counted ten times or more. The rearrangement joins TRBV7-2 to TRBJ2-7, with a weak D call TRBD2 (6 bases). CDR1 and CDR2 from the germline V gene are SGHTA and FQGNSA. V dropped 2 bases and J dropped 5 bases, with 13 bases sitting between them. This CDR3 region has 14 residues. In DNA, the CDR3 is TGTGCCAGCAGCTTATATCTAGGGAGGAACGAGCAGTACTTC. Its translation: CASSLYLGRNEQYF. Full variable domain (remainder filled in from reference TRBV7-2 and TRBJ2-7): GAGVSQSPSNKVTEKGKDVELRCDPISGHTALYWYRQSLGQGLEFLIYFQGNSAPDKSGLPSDRFSAERTGGSVSTLTIQRTQQEDSAVYLCASSLYLGRNEQYFGPGTRLTVT.

This chain uses TRBV6-1 with TRBJ1-3; no firm D call. The CDR3 sequence is 13 residues long. The germline V gene encodes CDR1 MNHNS and CDR2 SASEGT. Between the trimmed V and J ends, which lost 1 base and 11 bases, there was a span of 12 bases. CDR3 residues: CASSEEISIPIYF. The CDR3 DNA reads TGTGCCAGCAGTGAAGAAATCTCGATCCCCATATATTTT.

The V call is TRBV30, the J call TRBJ2-1; 10 bases are shared with TRBD2. Unmatched junction bases numbered 5, after V lost 1 base and J lost 8 bases. The CDR3 totals 14 residues. CDR1 is GTSNPN, CDR2 SVGIG, per germline (reference sequence). CDR3 coding DNA: TGTGCCTGGAGTGGTCTAGCGGGAGATCATGAGCAGTTCTTC. Its translation is CAWSGLAGDHEQFF.

This chain connects TRBV25-1 to TRBJ2-1, with 9 bases identical to TRBD2. The CDR3 spans 16 residues. Unmatched junction bases numbered 5, after V lost 2 bases and J lost 3 bases. The germline CDR1 and CDR2 sequences are MGHDK and SYGVNS. The DNA for the CDR3 is TGTGCCAGCAGTGAAAGGCGGGAGGGCCTCTACAATGAGCAGTTCTTC. Its protein product is CASSERREGLYNEQFF.

This clonotype came up many times. The chain combines TRBV27 with TRBJ2-7; a possible D gene is TRBD2 (6 bases). Per the germline V gene, CDR1 is MNHEY and CDR2 is SMNVEV (reference sequence). Trimming pared 5 bases from V and 0 bases from J, leaving 17 bases between. This CDR3 is built from 16 residues. This CDR3 is CASSPRRLVNSYEQYF. CDR3 DNA sequence: TGTGCCAGCAGTCCCCGTAGACTAGTTAACTCCTACGAGCAGTACTTC.

V gene TRBV20-1 combines with J gene TRBJ2-1; 8 bases are a match to TRBD1. The germline gives CDR1 DFQATT, CDR2 SNEGSKA (reference sequence). This CDR3 contains 15 residues. V was pared by 1 base and J by 4 bases, with 6 bases of the junction left unmatched. The CDR3 region is CSARVPGQAYNEQFF. The DNA for the CDR3 is TGCAGTGCTAGAGTACCGGGACAGGCTTACAATGAGCAGTTCTTC.